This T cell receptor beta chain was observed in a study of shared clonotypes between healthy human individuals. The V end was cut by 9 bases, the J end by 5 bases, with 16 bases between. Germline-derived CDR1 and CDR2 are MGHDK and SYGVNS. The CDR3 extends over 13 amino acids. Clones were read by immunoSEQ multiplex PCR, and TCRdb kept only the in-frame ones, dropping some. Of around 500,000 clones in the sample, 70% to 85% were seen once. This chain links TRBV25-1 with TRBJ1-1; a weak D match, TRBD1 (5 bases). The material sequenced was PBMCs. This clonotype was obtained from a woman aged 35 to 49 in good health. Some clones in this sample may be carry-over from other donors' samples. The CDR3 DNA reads TGTGCCAGTCCGGAACAGGAGGGGACTGAAGCTTTCTTT. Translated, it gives CASPEQEGTEAFF.